This note documents a single T cell receptor (beta chain) sequence. What it binds is not known. This CDR3 has 17 amino acids. CDR1 and CDR2 from the germline V gene are MGHDK and SYGVNS. The J segment lost 0 bases and the V segment lost 7 bases, leaving 13 bases of the junction unmatched. The record originates from a study of cytomegalovirus exposure and HLA in healthy donors. About the research overall: The study's early data release held roughly 91 million unique TCRs from HLA-typed donors.

Study conclusions and caveats: At a 0.05 false discovery rate, a later analysis found 18,000 or so TCR beta sequences to be associated with HLA alleles. About 87% or about 30% of the time was how often most TCR beta V segments were productive, according to an earlier analysis. It has been reported that TCR beta sequences accurately predicted the HLA-A and HLA-B alleles of most subjects.

Both 60 Vbeta primers and 13 Jbeta primers went into the PCR. The data were produced by immunoSEQ multiplex PCR, yet TCRdb's version contains in-frame clones alone and is incomplete. The table includes roughly 100,000 clones, more than 75% detected once. Sequenced sample: PBMCs. The TCR sequence derives from a woman younger than 30 in good health and CMV-seropositive. This chain joins TRBV25-1 and TRBJ1-1; 8 bases are shared with TRBD1. The CDR3, as DNA: TGTGCCAGCATTAACCCGGGACAGGTGGATTTGAACACTGAAGCTTTCTTT. This sequence encodes CASINPGQVDLNTEAFF.